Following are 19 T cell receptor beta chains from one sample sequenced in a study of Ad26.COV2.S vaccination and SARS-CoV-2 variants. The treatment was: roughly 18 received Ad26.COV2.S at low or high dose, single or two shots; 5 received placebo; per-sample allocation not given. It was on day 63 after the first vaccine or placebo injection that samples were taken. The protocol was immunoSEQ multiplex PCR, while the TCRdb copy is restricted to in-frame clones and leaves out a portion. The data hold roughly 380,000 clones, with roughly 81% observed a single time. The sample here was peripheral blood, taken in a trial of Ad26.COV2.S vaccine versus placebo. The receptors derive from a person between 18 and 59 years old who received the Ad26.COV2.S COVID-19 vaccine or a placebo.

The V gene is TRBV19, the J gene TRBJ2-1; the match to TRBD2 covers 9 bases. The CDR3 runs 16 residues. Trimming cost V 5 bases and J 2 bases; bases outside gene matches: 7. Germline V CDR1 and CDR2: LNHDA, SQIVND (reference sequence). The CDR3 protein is CASSRPSGAPYNEQFF. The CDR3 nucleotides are TGTGCCAGTAGTCGGCCTAGCGGGGCGCCCTACAATGAGCAGTTCTTC.

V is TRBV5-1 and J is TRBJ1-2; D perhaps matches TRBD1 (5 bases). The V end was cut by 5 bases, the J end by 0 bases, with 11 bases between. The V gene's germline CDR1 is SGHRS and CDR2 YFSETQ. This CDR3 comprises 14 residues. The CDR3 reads CASRTRVSNYGYTF. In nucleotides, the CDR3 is TGCGCCAGCAGAACCAGGGTGTCTAACTATGGCTACACCTTC.

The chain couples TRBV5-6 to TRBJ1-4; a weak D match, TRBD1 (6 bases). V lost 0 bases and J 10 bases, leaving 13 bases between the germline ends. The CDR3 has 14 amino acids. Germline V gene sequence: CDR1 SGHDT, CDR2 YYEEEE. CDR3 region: CASSLAGGPLKLFF. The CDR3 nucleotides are TGTGCCAGCAGCTTGGCGGGGGGCCCGTTAAAACTGTTTTTT. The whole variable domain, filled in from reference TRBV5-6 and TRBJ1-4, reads DAGVTQSPTHLIKTRGQQVTLRCSPKSGHDTVSWYQQALGQGPQFIFQYYEEEERQRGNFPDRFSGHQFPNYSSELNVNALLLGDSALYLCASSLAGGPLKLFFGSGTQLSVL.

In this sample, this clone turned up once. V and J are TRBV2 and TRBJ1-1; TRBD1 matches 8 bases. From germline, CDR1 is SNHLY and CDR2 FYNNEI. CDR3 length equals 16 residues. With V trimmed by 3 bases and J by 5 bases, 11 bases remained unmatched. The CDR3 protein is CASSDGQGALGTEAFF. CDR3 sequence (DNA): TGTGCCAGCAGTGATGGGCAGGGGGCGCTGGGAACTGAAGCTTTCTTT.

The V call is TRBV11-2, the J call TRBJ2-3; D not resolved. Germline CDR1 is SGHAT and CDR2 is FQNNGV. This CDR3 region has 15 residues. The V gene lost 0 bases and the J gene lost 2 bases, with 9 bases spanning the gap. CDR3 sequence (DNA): TGTGCCAGCAGCTTAGATGGTGCTACCACAGATACGCAGTATTTT. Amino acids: CASSLDGATTDTQYF.

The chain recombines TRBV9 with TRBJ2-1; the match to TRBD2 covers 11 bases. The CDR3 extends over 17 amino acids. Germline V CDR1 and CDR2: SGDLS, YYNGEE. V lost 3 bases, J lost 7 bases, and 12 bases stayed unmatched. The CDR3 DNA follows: TGTGCCAGCAGCGCGCTCTCAGGTAGCGGGAGGGCTAATGAGCAGTTCTTC. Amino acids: CASSALSGSGRANEQFF.

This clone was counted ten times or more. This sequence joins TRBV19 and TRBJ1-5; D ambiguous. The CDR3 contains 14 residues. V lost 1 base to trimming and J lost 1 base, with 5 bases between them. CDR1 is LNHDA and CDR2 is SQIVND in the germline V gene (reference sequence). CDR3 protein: CASSIARSNQPQHF. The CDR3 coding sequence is TGTGCCAGTAGTATAGCACGCAGCAATCAGCCCCAGCATTTT.

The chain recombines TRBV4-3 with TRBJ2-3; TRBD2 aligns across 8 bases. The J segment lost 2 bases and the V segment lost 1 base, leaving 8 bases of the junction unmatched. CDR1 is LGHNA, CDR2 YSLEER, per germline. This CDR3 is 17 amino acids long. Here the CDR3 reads CASSQASPSGYTDTQYF. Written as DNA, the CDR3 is TGCGCCAGCAGCCAAGCTAGCCCTAGCGGGTACACAGATACGCAGTATTTT.

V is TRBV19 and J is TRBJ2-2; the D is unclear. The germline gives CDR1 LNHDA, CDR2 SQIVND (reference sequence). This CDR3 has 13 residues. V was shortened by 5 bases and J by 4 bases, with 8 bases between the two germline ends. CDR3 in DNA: TGTGCCAGTAGTCGGACGAGCACCGGGGAGCTGTTTTTT. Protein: CASSRTSTGELFF.

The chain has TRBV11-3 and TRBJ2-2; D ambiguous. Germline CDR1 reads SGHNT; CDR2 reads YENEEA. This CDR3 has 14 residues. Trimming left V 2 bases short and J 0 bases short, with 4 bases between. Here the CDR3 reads CASSLSANTGELFF. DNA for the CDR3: TGTGCCAGCAGCTTATCCGCGAACACCGGGGAGCTGTTTTTT.

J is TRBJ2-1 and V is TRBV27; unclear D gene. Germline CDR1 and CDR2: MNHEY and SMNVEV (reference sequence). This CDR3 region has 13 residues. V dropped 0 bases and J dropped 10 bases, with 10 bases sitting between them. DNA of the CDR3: TGTGCCAGCAGTTTATCGCAGGTATGGGAGCAGTTCTTC. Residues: CASSLSQVWEQFF.

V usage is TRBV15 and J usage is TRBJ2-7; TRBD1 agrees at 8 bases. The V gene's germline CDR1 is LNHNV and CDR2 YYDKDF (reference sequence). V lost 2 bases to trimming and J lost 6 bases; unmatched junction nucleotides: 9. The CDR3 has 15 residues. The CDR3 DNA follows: TGTGCCACCAGCAGAAGGCAGGGGGCAATGGCCGAGCAGTACTTC. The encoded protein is CATSRRQGAMAEQYF. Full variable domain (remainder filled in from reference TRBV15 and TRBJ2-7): DAMVIQNPRYQVTQFGKPVTLSCSQTLNHNVMYWYQQKSSQAPKLLFHYYDKDFNNEADTPDNFQSRRPNTSFCFLDIRSPGLGDTAMYLCATSRRQGAMAEQYFGPGTRLTVT.

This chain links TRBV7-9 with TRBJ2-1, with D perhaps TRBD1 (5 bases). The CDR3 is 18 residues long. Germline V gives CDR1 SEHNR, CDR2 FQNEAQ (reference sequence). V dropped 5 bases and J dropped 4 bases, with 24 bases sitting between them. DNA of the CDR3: TGTGCCAGCAGCCCTCCACCGGGCAGGGCCCTTAGTTACAATGAGCAGTTCTTC. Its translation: CASSPPPGRALSYNEQFF.

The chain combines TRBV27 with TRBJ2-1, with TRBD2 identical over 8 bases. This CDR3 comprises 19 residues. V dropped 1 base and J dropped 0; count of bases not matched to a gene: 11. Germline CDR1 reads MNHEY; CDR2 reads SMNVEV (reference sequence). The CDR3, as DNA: TGTGCCAGCAGTTTATGGTCTAGCGGGTACGCTAGCTCCTACAATGAGCAGTTCTTC. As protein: CASSLWSSGYASSYNEQFF.

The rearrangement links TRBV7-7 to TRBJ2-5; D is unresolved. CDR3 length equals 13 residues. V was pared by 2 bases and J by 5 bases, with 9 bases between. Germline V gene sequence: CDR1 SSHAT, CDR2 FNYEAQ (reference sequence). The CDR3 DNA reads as TGTGCCAGCAGCTTACGGGTTTGGGAGACCCAGTACTTC. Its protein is CASSLRVWETQYF. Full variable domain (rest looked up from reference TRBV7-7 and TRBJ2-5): GAGVSQSPRYKVTKRGQDVTLRCDPISSHATLYWYQQALGQGPEFLTYFNYEAQPDKSGLPSDRFSAERPEGSISTLTIQRTEQRDSAMYRCASSLRVWETQYFGPGTRLLVL.

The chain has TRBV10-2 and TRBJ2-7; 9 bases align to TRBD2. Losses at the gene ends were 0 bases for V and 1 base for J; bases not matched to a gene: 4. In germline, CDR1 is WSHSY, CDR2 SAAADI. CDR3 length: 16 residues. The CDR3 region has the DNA TGCGCCAGCAGTGAGTCCTGGCTAGCGGGATCCTACGAGCAGTACTTC. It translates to CASSESWLAGSYEQYF.

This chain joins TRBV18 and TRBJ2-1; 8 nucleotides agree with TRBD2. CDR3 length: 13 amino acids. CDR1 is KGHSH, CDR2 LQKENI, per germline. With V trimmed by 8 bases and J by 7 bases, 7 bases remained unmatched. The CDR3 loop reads CASVPGLGNEQFF. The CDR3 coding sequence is TGTGCCAGCGTTCCGGGACTAGGGAATGAGCAGTTCTTC.

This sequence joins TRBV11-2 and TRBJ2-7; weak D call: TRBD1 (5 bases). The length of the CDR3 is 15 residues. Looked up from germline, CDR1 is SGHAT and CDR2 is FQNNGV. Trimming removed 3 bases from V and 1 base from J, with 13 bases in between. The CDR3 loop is CASSFSLGQSYEQYF. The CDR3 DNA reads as TGTGCCAGCAGCTTTTCCCTCGGACAATCCTACGAGCAGTACTTC.

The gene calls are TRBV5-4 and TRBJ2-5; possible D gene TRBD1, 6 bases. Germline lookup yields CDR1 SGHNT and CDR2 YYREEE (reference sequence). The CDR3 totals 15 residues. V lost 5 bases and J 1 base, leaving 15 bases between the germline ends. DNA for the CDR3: TGTGCCAGCAGACCGTGGGGCAGGGGCCAAGAGACCCAGTACTTC. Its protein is CASRPWGRGQETQYF.